The T cell receptor beta chain under discussion was sequenced for a study of blood T cells in healthy people across ages. Study outcomes and limitations: Calculation of diversity from one million T cells yielded estimates considered to be underestimates.

A sample-barcoded 5' primer and a J-beta primer mix were used in a second PCR of about 7 to 12 cycles. Using its own MiXCR run on the 5' RACE reads, TCRdb lists one record per CDR3 protein. This sample yields under 700,000 distinct CDR3 sequences, of which under 30% are seen a single time; roughly 9% belongs to the top ten. The sample, roughly 9.5 milliliters of peripheral blood, was drawn from each donor. Worth noting for this clonotype: Antigen: not known.

This CDR3 contains 15 residues. Germline V gene data show CDR1 as SGHAT and CDR2 as FQNNGV. The sample was also reused in another study, on T cells of mothers and their children.

Sequences were obtained from blood. The V call is TRBV11-2, the J call TRBJ2-5, with unresolved D. The better agreement between TRBJ2-7 and the DNA end casts doubt on the J call. This clonotype was sampled from a boy aged 5-17 years in good health. This chain's CDR3 is CASSLEGLPHYEQYF. The CDR3 region has the DNA TGTGCCAGCAGCTTAGAGGGTCTACCTCACTACGAGCAGTACTTC.